The next 18 T cell receptor beta chains were all read from a single sample in a study of T-cell memory formation after mild COVID-19. TCRdb used MiXCR to reprocess the 5' RACE reads, holding one entry per CDR3 protein. The sample carries 150,000 to 200,000 distinct CDR3 sequences, approximately 10% recorded once. Sequencing input: PBMCs or a T cell subset sorted from them (not recorded which). Receptors were obtained from a man in his late teens or twenties who had mild COVID-19 (a few samples of this study predate the infection). Cell type and time point are not known.

This clonotype was counted ten times or more. V and J are TRBV20-1 and TRBJ1-1, with D possibly TRBD1 on 5 matching bases. Trimming left V 5 bases short and J 2 bases short, with 9 bases between. CDR3 length equals 12 residues. Looked up from germline, CDR1 is DFQATT and CDR2 is SNEGSKA (reference sequence). CDR3 DNA: TGCAGTGCTTTGGGGCCTAACACTGAAGCTTTCTTT. It is translated as CSALGPNTEAFF.

This chain links TRBV5-1 with TRBJ1-2; D is unclear. The germline V gene has CDR1 SGHRS and CDR2 YFSETQ. V dropped 2 bases and J dropped 6 bases, with 14 bases sitting between them. CDR3 length: 14 residues. The CDR3 region is CASSFNRGTDGYTF. The CDR3 nucleotides read TGCGCCAGCAGCTTTAATCGGGGTACTGATGGCTACACCTTC.

This clonotype was counted ten times or more. The rearrangement joins TRBV4-2 to TRBJ2-3; D is undetermined. CDR1 and CDR2 from the germline V gene are LGHNA and YNFKEQ. V lost 2 bases to trimming and J lost 6 bases, with 6 bases between them. The CDR3 runs 12 residues. CDR3 DNA sequence: TGTGCCAGCAGCCAACCCGCGGATACGCAGTATTTT. Translating it yields CASSQPADTQYF.

The chain employs TRBV6-2 or TRBV6-3 and TRBJ2-6; no clear D. The V and J ends lost 2 bases and 0 bases respectively, with 5 bases between them. This CDR3 is built from 15 residues. Germline CDR1 reads MNHEY; CDR2 reads SVGEGT. CDR3 DNA sequence: TGTGCCAGCAGTTACAGCCACTCTGGGGCCAACGTCCTGACTTTC. This translates into CASSYSHSGANVLTF.

The chain recombines TRBV12-3 or TRBV12-4 with TRBJ2-5; D not certain. The CDR3 length is 15 residues. V lost 5 bases to trimming and J lost 5 bases, with 18 bases between them. The CDR3 nucleotides read TGTGCCAGCAGTGCCCGGTGGAGTCGAGGCGAGACCCAGTACTTC. This encodes CASSARWSRGETQYF.

The rearrangement links TRBV7-2 to TRBJ2-4; 12 positions match TRBD2. The length of the CDR3 is 15 residues. CDR1 is SGHTA and CDR2 is FQGNSA in the germline V gene. The V and J ends lost 4 bases and 8 bases, in that order; junction bases with no gene match: 6. CDR3 protein: CASSSSGGAFYIQYF. The DNA of the CDR3 is TGTGCCAGCAGCTCTAGCGGGGGGGCCTTTTACATTCAGTACTTC.

This clonotype was picked up a small number of times. The chain links TRBV29-1 to TRBJ2-1; 9 bases match TRBD1. Germline CDR1 is SQVTM and CDR2 is ANQGSEA. The CDR3 has 13 residues. Trimming removed 4 bases from V and 4 bases from J; junction bases left unmatched: 2. The CDR3 sequence is CSVGQGEYNEQFF. The DNA for the CDR3 is TGCAGCGTTGGACAGGGGGAGTACAATGAGCAGTTCTTC.

Ten or more counts support this clonotype. The chain joins TRBV5-1 to TRBJ2-1; the D call may be TRBD1 or TRBD2 (5 bases each). This CDR3 comprises 15 residues. V lost 5 bases and J 2 bases, leaving 14 bases between the germline ends. CDR1 is SGHRS, CDR2 YFSETQ, per germline. The CDR3, as DNA: TGCGCCAGCAGACTCTCAGGGACCCCCTACAATGAGCAGTTCTTC. Residues: CASRLSGTPYNEQFF.

In this sample, this clonotype turned up many times. V is TRBV29-1 and J is TRBJ1-1, with unresolved D. Per germline, CDR1 SQVTM and CDR2 ANQGSEA. V was shortened by 2 bases and J by 10 bases, with 17 bases between the two germline ends. There are 13 residues in the CDR3. Here the CDR3 reads CSVERSVGDGAFF. The DNA of the CDR3 is TGCAGCGTTGAACGGAGTGTCGGGGATGGAGCTTTCTTT.

Many counts were recorded for this clonotype. For the CDR3, the DNA is TGTGCCAGCAGCTCCGAGGGGGTGACAGGGTCTTATTCCGAGCAGTACTTC. It specifies CASSSEGVTGSYSEQYF. The chain carries TRBV7-9 and TRBJ2-7, with 7 bases fitting TRBD1. CDR1 and CDR2 (germline): SEHNR, FQNEAQ (reference sequence). J gave up 6 bases and V 4 bases, and 18 bases lay outside the gene matches. CDR3 length equals 17 residues.

In this sample, this clonotype turned up many times. The J gene is TRBJ2-1, the V gene TRBV7-2; D is unresolved. The CDR3 sequence is 15 residues long. The germline V gene has CDR1 SGHTA and CDR2 FQGNSA. Trimming cost V 6 bases and J 0 bases, with 12 bases left between them. CDR3 coding DNA: TGTGCCAGCAGTTCCCGGCCAAGCTCCTACAATGAGCAGTTCTTC. This encodes CASSSRPSSYNEQFF.

The chain couples TRBV9 to TRBJ2-1; D not certain. CDR1 is SGDLS, CDR2 YYNGEE, per germline. V shed 3 bases and J shed 2 bases, with 6 bases lying between them. The CDR3 has 13 residues. CDR3 amino acids: CASSGAAYNEQFF. In DNA form, the CDR3 reads TGTGCCAGCAGCGGGGCAGCCTACAATGAGCAGTTCTTC.

This clonotype was seen ten or more times. The chain has TRBV12-3 or TRBV12-4 and TRBJ2-3, with 7 bases fitting TRBD1. The CDR3 has 15 residues. Unmatched junction bases numbered 6, after V lost 3 bases and J lost 3 bases. CDR3 bases: TGTGCCAGCAGTTTGCTCCCCAGGGGGACAGATACGCAGTATTTT. This encodes CASSLLPRGTDTQYF.

This clonotype was seen repeatedly, ten times or more. The chain couples TRBV6-6 to TRBJ1-3, with D possibly matching TRBD1 (6 bases). Per germline, CDR1 MNHNY and CDR2 SVGAGI (reference sequence). CDR3 length: 14 residues. Trimming pared 6 bases from V and 0 bases from J, leaving 9 bases between. CDR3 sequence: CASRGDTSGNTIYF. For the CDR3, the DNA is TGTGCCAGCAGGGGGGACACCTCTGGAAACACCATATATTTT.

This clonotype was seen a few times. The chain combines TRBV20-1 with TRBJ2-7; D not resolved. V was cut by 1 base and J by 5 bases, with 6 bases left in between. The CDR3 runs 11 residues. Germline loops: CDR1 DFQATT, CDR2 SNEGSKA (reference sequence). CDR3: CSARGHHEQYV. The CDR3 DNA reads as TGCAGTGCTAGAGGACATCACGAGCAGTACGTC.

Only a few counts were recorded for this clonotype. The chain employs TRBV7-3 and TRBJ1-1; possible D gene TRBD1, 5 bases. V was shortened by 5 bases and J by 6 bases, with 13 bases between the two germline ends. The V gene's germline CDR1 is SGHTA and CDR2 FQGTGA. The CDR3 totals 13 residues. CDR3 nucleotides: TGTGCCAGCAGCCCCGCCGGGGGGGCTGAAGCTTTCTTT. Translating it yields CASSPAGGAEAFF.

The rearrangement uses TRBV24-1 and TRBJ1-4; 8 bases fit TRBD1. The germline V gene has CDR1 KGHDR and CDR2 SFDVKD. Trimming at V came to 3 bases and at J to 8 bases, leaving 7 bases not matched to a gene. The CDR3 consists of 15 residues. CDR3 protein: CATSDPTRGPEKLFF. The CDR3 bases are TGTGCCACCAGTGATCCCACCAGGGGGCCCGAAAAACTGTTTTTT.

The chain is built from TRBV15 and TRBJ1-2; perhaps TRBD1 as D (5 bases). This CDR3 contains 15 residues. V was cut by 5 bases and J by 2 bases, with 15 bases left in between. In germline, CDR1 is LNHNV, CDR2 YYDKDF (reference sequence). CDR3: CATSGYGSGNYGYTF. The DNA of the CDR3 is TGTGCCACCAGCGGTTACGGATCAGGGAACTATGGCTACACCTTC.